This TCR beta chain was retrieved from a study of HIV-infected patients and healthy controls. Findings and limits, study-wide: CDR3 sharing between individuals was lower in HIV-infected patients than in healthy controls. Healthy controls carried many MAIT alpha-chain CDR3s, while HIV+ repertoires had few. During therapy, HIV-associated CDR3s fell significantly in frequency, while CMV-associated CDR3s did not change significantly.

By sample share, this clonotype is medium-sized. No antigen is known for it. Reverse transcription used about 500 ng RNA and constant-region primers for alpha and beta. Alpha and beta chain libraries were made separately by chain-specific third strand synthesis with multiplexing indices. TCRdb passed the 5' RACE reads through MiXCR, listing each CDR3 protein once. The sample consists of about 16,000 distinct CDR3 sequences, 9.4% of them appearing once. The V gene's germline CDR1 is SGHDT and CDR2 YYEEEE. There are 17 residues in the CDR3. V dropped 4 bases and J dropped 2; count of bases not matched to a gene: 9. The repertoire came from unfractionated whole blood and reflected all unsorted peripheral T cells.

This rearrangement joins TRBV5-6 to TRBJ2-3; 11 bases agree with TRBD2. The clonotype originates from an adult in good health. Sequenced sample: blood. CDR3 in amino acids: CASSPGTSGLITDTQYF. The CDR3, as DNA: TGTGCCAGCAGCCCGGGGACTAGCGGCCTAATCACAGATACGCAGTATTTT.